Listed here are 14 T cell receptor beta chains from one sample, sequenced in a study of type 1 regulatory T cells. TCRdb ran MiXCR on the reads and lists one entry per CDR3 protein. The sample lists about 59,000 distinct CDR3 sequences; 62% were seen once. No antigen has been assigned to these receptors. The sample consisted of cultured non-Tr1 T cells, either the whole culture or a sorted T cell fraction (not recorded which). All receptors derive from a human donor in good health.

V usage is TRBV9 and J usage is TRBJ2-6; no clear D gene. CDR1 is SGDLS, CDR2 YYNGEE, per germline. CDR3 length equals 15 residues. The V end lost 0 bases, the J end lost 0 bases, and 4 bases lay between the germline ends. The CDR3 loop reads CASSVASSGANVLTF. The DNA for the CDR3 is TGTGCCAGCAGCGTAGCGAGCTCTGGGGCCAACGTCCTGACTTTC. The full variable domain, with the rest looked up from reference TRBV9 and TRBJ2-6, is DSGVTQTPKHLITATGQRVTLRCSPRSGDLSVYWYQQSLDQGLQFLIQYYNGEERAKGNILERFSAQQFPDLHSELNLSSLELGDSALYFCASSVASSGANVLTFGAGSRLTVL.

V usage is TRBV11-2 and J usage is TRBJ1-2; the match to TRBD1 covers 8 bases. The V gene end was trimmed by 5 bases and the J gene end by 3 bases; junction bases not matched to a gene: 2. Germline CDR1 reads SGHAT; CDR2 reads FQNNGV. The CDR3 contains 13 residues. In nucleotides, the CDR3 is TGTGCCAGCAGCGAGACAGGGGACTATGGCTACACCTTC. Protein sequence: CASSETGDYGYTF.

The J gene is TRBJ1-1, the V gene TRBV12-3 or TRBV12-4; 7 bases are shared with TRBD1. The V segment lost 5 bases and the J segment 5 bases; nucleotides outside the gene matches: 11. CDR3 length: 15 amino acids. CDR3 region: CASSTRRTGQTEAFF. The CDR3 nucleotides are TGTGCCAGCAGTACACGTCGGACAGGACAGACTGAAGCTTTCTTT.

This chain connects TRBV6-2 or TRBV6-3 to TRBJ2-5; D is unresolved. In germline, CDR1 is MNHEY, CDR2 SVGEGT. The CDR3 is 16 residues long. V shed 5 bases and J shed 1 base, with 17 bases lying between them. CDR3 sequence (DNA): TGTGCCAGCAGTCCTTTTTCGAGGTTAACCCAAGAGACCCAGTACTTC. This sequence encodes CASSPFSRLTQETQYF.

The rearrangement links TRBV7-9 to TRBJ2-3; tentative D call: TRBD2 (5 bases). V was pared by 5 bases and J by 2 bases, with 17 bases between. CDR1 is SEHNR and CDR2 is FQNEAQ in the germline V gene (reference sequence). There are 16 residues in the CDR3. The CDR3 region is CASSAASRPTTDTQYF. CDR3 coding DNA: TGTGCCAGCAGCGCCGCTAGCCGTCCTACCACAGATACGCAGTATTTT.

To note about this clonotype: Possible read error: a much larger clone is one base away. Likely a read error: the CDR3 ends without its conserved phenylalanine or tryptophan. The chain carries TRBV24-1 and TRBJ2-1; D is perhaps TRBD2 (5 bases). Per the germline V gene, CDR1 is KGHDR and CDR2 is SFDVKD. The CDR3 has 18 residues. V was pared by 2 bases and J by 2 bases, with 18 bases between. The CDR3 loop is CATSDSNPGERAYNEQFV. DNA of the CDR3: TGTGCCACCAGTGATTCCAACCCCGGGGAGAGGGCCTACAATGAGCAGTTCGTC.

The genes are TRBV5-1 and TRBJ2-1; 11 bases match TRBD2. In germline, CDR1 is SGHRS, CDR2 YFSETQ. The ends lost 0 bases at V and 6 bases at J; junction bases unmatched: 5. The CDR3 is made up of 16 amino acids. CDR3 region: CASSLAGTSGSNEQFF. The CDR3 bases are TGCGCCAGCAGCTTGGCCGGGACTAGCGGATCCAATGAGCAGTTCTTC.

This chain connects TRBV6-2 or TRBV6-3 to TRBJ1-2; D is unresolved. This CDR3 has 13 residues. Germline lookup yields CDR1 MNHEY and CDR2 SVGEGT. With 3 bases removed from V and 6 bases from J, the gap between germline ends came to 11 bases. The CDR3 region is CASSYPDDHGYTF. Written as DNA, the CDR3 is TGTGCCAGCAGTTATCCGGACGATCATGGCTACACCTTC.

This clonotype was recorded a few times. CDR3 sequence (DNA): TGCGCCAGCAGCTCAGGACTAGCGGTGAGCTCCTACAATGAGCAGTTCTTC. This gives the protein CASSSGLAVSSYNEQFF. The chain links TRBV5-1 to TRBJ2-1, with 10 bases aligning to TRBD2. CDR3 length: 17 residues. Germline V CDR1 and CDR2: SGHRS, YFSETQ. With 3 bases clipped from V and 0 bases from J, the junction kept 6 bases outside the gene matches.

A few counts support this clonotype. The chain combines TRBV7-2 with TRBJ2-3; 8 bases line up with TRBD2. The CDR3 runs 15 residues. Germline assignment: CDR1 SGHTA and CDR2 FQGNSA. Trimming took 3 bases from V and 5 from J; bases not matched to a gene: 7. CDR3 nucleotide sequence: TGTGCCAGCAGCTTGGTGGGACTAGGGGGAGATACGCAGTATTTT. Encoded protein: CASSLVGLGGDTQYF. Full variable domain (missing parts from reference TRBV7-2 and TRBJ2-3): GAGVSQSPSNKVTEKGKDVELRCDPISGHTALYWYRQSLGQGLEFLIYFQGNSAPDKSGLPSDRFSAERTGGSVSTLTIQRTQQEDSAVYLCASSLVGLGGDTQYFGPGTRLTVL.

CDR3 nucleotides: TGTGCCAGCAGTAGCGGGAGGGCCGTATCAGATACGCAGTATTTT. This translates into CASSSGRAVSDTQYF. V and J are TRBV9 and TRBJ2-3, with 11 bases lining up with TRBD2. The CDR3 runs 15 residues. Germline values: CDR1 SGDLS, CDR2 YYNGEE. The junction had 6 bases not matched to a gene; V was cut back by 5 bases and J by 4 bases.

This chain uses TRBV7-9 with TRBJ2-7, with 8 positions matching TRBD2. CDR1 is SEHNR, CDR2 FQNEAQ, per germline (reference sequence). The trim removed 5 bases at V and 6 bases at J, leaving 6 bases unmatched. The CDR3 is made up of 13 amino acids. CDR3 in amino acids: CASSPSGSPEQYF. CDR3 in DNA: TGTGCCAGCAGCCCAAGCGGGAGTCCCGAGCAGTACTTC. Full variable domain (outside the CDR3, taken from reference TRBV7-9 and TRBJ2-7): DTGVSQNPRHKITKRGQNVTFRCDPISEHNRLYWYRQTLGQGPEFLTYFQNEAQLEKSRLLSDRFSAERPKGSFSTLEIQRTEQGDSAMYLCASSPSGSPEQYFGPGTRLTVT.

This clonotype showed up just a few times. The rearrangement uses TRBV7-8 and TRBJ1-2, with D possibly TRBD1 on 5 matching bases. The CDR3 contains 14 residues. V shed 5 bases and J shed 2 bases, with 12 bases lying between them. Germline V lookup: CDR1 SGHVS, CDR2 FQNEAQ. The CDR3 loop is CASSPMGGNYGYTF. Here the CDR3 DNA reads TGTGCCAGCAGCCCGATGGGGGGGAACTATGGCTACACCTTC.

The rearrangement links TRBV11-2 to TRBJ2-7; D unclear. V lost 6 bases, J lost 3 bases, and 15 bases lay in between. Per the germline V gene, CDR1 is SGHAT and CDR2 is FQNNGV. The CDR3 has 14 residues. DNA for the CDR3: TGTGCCAGCAGGAACCGTAGGCACAACTACGAGCAGTACTTC. This gives the protein CASRNRRHNYEQYF.